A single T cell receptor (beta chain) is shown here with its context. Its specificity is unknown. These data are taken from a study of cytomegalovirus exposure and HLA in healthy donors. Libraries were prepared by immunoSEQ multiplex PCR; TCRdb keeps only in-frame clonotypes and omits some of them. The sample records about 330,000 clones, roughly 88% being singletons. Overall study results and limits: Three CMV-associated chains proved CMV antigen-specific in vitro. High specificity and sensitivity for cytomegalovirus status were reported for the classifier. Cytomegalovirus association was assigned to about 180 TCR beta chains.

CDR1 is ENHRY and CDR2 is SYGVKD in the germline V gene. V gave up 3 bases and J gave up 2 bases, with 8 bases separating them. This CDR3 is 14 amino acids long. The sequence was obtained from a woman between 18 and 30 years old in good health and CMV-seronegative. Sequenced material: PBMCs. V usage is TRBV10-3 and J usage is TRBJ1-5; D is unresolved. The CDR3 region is CAISDFSRNQPQHF. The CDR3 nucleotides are TGTGCCATCAGTGATTTCAGTCGCAATCAGCCCCAGCATTTT.